This TCR beta chain comes out of a study of early T cells in non-severe SARS-CoV-2 infection. About the study: It was bulk RNA from unsorted whole blood that was sequenced, and the chains were unpaired.

Researchers attached unique molecular identifiers to individual cDNA molecules. TCRdb re-analysed the 5' RACE reads in MiXCR, keeping a single row per CDR3 protein. Of nearly 45,000 distinct CDR3 sequences in the sample, roughly 10% are singletons; the top ten hold 9.5% to 10%. Findings of the study overall: Anti-spike CD8 responses were favored in VDJdb matching, and private and CD4 specificities were missed.

Germline V lookup: CDR1 SGHTA, CDR2 FQGTGA. The CDR3 totals 13 residues. Trimming stripped 2 bases from V and 7 bases from J, with 11 bases between. Only a few counts were recorded for this clonotype. As yet, its antigen is unknown. The specimen was whole blood. V and J are TRBV7-3 and TRBJ1-1; the D is unclear. The source is an adult who was a healthcare worker with PCR-confirmed SARS-CoV-2 infection or an uninfected control (not recorded which). The DNA for the CDR3 is TGTGCCAGCAGCTTAGAGGGTTCCGGTGAAGCTTTCTTT. This gives the protein CASSLEGSGEAFF. The full variable domain, in which reference TRBV7-3 and TRBJ1-1 provide the parts outside the CDR3, is GAGVSQTPSNKVTEKGKYVELRCDPISGHTALYWYRQSLGQGPEFLIYFQGTGAADDSGLPNDRFFAVRPEGSVSTLKIQRTERGDSAVYLCASSLEGSGEAFFGQGTRLTVV.